The 4 T cell receptor beta chains below all came from one sample that was sequenced in a study of blood T cell repertoires in COVID-19. The repertoire was sequenced with immunoSEQ multiplex PCR; TCRdb's copy has only in-frame clones and lacks some. The table records about 190,000 clones, about 80% of them present only once. The sample was peripheral blood. Receptor source: a man aged 30 to 45 with active or convalescent COVID-19.

This clone was counted a single time. The genes are TRBV7-2 and TRBJ2-7; 9 bases align to TRBD1. CDR1 and CDR2 from the germline V gene are SGHTA and FQGNSA. The CDR3 is 15 residues long. The V segment lost 4 bases and the J segment 2 bases; nucleotides outside the gene matches: 6. CDR3 in DNA: TGTGCCAGCAGCTCGACAGGGGGGAATCCCTACGAGCAGTACTTC. Its translation: CASSSTGGNPYEQYF.

The genes are TRBV5-4 and TRBJ1-1; 7 bases are a match to TRBD1. Trimming removed 4 bases from V and 7 bases from J; junction bases left unmatched: 7. CDR1 and CDR2 from the germline V gene are SGHNT and YYREEE (reference sequence). This CDR3 spans 13 amino acids. The CDR3 loop reads CASSQQGLSEAFF. In DNA, the CDR3 is TGTGCCAGCAGCCAACAGGGGTTGAGTGAAGCTTTCTTT.

The rearrangement joins TRBV3-1 (or the pseudogene TRBV3-2) to TRBJ1-2, with a weak D call TRBD1 (5 bases). The CDR3 covers 15 residues. The V end lost 4 bases, the J end lost 7 bases, and 19 bases lay between the germline ends. The germline V gene encodes CDR1 LGHDT and CDR2 YNNKEL (reference sequence). The CDR3 nucleotides are TGTGCCAGCAGCCGATCGGGAGGGGCGGATACTGGCTACACCTTC. Amino acids: CASSRSGGADTGYTF.

The chain uses TRBV6-5 and TRBJ1-2; possible D gene TRBD1, 6 bases. With 7 bases removed from V and 3 bases from J, the gap between germline ends came to 9 bases. The CDR3 is 12 amino acids. Germline V gene sequence: CDR1 MNHEY, CDR2 SVGAGI. In DNA form, the CDR3 reads TGTGCCAGCAAACAGGGAGACTATGGCTACACCTTC. This codes for CASKQGDYGYTF.